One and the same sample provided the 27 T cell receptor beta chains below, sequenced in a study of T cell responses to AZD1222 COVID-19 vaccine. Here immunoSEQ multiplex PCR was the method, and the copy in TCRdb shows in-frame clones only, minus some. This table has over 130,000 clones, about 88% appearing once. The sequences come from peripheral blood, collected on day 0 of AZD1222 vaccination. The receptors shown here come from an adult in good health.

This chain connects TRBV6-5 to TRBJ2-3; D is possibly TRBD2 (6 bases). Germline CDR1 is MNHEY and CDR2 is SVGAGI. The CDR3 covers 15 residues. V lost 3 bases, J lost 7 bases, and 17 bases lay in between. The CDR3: CASSYVAGSGYTQYF. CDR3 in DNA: TGTGCCAGCAGTTATGTAGCCGGGAGTGGTTATACGCAGTATTTT.

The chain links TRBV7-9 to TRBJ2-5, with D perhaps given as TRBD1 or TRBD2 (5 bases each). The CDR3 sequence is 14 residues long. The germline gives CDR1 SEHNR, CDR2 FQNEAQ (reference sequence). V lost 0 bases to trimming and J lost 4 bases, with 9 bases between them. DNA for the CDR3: TGTGCCAGCAGCTTAGCGGTGGGACGAGAGACCCAGTACTTC. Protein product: CASSLAVGRETQYF.

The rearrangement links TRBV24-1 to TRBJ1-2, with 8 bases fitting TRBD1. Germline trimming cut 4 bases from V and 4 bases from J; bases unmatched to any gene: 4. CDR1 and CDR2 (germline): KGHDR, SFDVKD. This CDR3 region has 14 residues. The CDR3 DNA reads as TGTGCCACCAGTGACCGGGACAGGTCCTATGGCTACACCTTC. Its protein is CATSDRDRSYGYTF.

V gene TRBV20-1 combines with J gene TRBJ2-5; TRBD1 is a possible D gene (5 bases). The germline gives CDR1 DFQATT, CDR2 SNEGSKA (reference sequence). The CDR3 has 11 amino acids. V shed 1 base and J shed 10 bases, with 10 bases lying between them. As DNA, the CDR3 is TGCAGTGCTAGAGGACCAAGGGGCCAGTACTTC. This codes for CSARGPRGQYF.

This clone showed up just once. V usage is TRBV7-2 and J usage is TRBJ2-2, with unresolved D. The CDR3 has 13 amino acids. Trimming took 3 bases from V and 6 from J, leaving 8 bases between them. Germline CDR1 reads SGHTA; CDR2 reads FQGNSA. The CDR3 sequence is CASSLGLPGELFF. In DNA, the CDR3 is TGTGCCAGCAGCTTGGGGTTACCCGGGGAGCTGTTTTTT.

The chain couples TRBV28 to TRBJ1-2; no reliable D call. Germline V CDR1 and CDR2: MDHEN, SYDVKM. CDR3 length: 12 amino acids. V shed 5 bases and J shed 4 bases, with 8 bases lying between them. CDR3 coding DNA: TGTGCCAGCAGTCCCCCGGGCTATGGCTACACCTTC. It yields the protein CASSPPGYGYTF.

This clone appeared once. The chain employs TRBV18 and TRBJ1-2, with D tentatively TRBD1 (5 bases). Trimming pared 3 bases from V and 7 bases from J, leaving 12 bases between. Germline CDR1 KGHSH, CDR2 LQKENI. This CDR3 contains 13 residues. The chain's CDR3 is CASSPKTVSGYTF. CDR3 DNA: TGTGCCAGCTCACCTAAGACAGTTTCTGGCTACACCTTC.

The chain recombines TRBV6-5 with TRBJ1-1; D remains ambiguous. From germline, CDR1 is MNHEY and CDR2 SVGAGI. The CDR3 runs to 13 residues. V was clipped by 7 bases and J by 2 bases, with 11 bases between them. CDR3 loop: CASTLTGNTEAFF. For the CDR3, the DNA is TGTGCCAGCACCCTGACTGGAAACACTGAAGCTTTCTTT.

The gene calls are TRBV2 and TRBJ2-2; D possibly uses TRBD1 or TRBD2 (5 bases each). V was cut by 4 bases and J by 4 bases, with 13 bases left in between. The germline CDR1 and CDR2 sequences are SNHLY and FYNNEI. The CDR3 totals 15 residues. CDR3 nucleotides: TGTGCCAGCAGTGCTGGTGCGAGGGGCACCGGGGAGCTGTTTTTT. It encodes CASSAGARGTGELFF.

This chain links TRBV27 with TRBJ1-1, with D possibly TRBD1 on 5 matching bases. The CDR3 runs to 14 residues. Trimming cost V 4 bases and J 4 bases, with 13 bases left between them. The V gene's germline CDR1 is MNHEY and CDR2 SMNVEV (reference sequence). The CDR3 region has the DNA TGTGCCAGCAGTTGGGGCAGCCGGGGCACTGAAGCTTTCTTT. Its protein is CASSWGSRGTEAFF.

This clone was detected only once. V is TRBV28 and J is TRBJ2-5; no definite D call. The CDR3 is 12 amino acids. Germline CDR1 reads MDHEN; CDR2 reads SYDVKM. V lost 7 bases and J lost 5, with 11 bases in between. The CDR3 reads CASTSLGETQYF. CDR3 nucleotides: TGTGCCAGCACCTCACTCGGTGAGACCCAGTACTTC.

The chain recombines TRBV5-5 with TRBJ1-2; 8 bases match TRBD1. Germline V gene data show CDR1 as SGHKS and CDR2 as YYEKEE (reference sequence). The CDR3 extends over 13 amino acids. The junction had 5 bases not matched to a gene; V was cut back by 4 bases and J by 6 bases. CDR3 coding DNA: TGTGCCAGCAGCCCGACAGGGGTTAATGGCTACACCTTC. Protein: CASSPTGVNGYTF.

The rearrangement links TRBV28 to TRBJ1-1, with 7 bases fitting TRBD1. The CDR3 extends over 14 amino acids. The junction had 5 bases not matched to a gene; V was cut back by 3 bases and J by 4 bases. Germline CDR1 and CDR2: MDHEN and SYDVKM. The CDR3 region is CASSFNRGSTEAFF. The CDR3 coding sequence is TGTGCCAGCAGTTTCAACAGGGGCAGCACTGAAGCTTTCTTT.

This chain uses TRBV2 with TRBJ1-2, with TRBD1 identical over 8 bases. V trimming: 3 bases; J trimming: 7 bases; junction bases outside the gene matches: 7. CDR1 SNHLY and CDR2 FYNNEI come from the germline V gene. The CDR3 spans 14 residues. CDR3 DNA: TGTGCCAGCAGTGATTTGGCAGGGGGCCGTGGCTACACCTTC. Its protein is CASSDLAGGRGYTF.

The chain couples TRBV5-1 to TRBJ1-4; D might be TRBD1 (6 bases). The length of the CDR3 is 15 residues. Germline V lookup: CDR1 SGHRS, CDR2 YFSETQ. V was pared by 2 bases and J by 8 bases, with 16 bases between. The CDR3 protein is CASSLLRGGSEKLFF. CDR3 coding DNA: TGCGCCAGCAGCTTACTACGGGGGGGCAGCGAAAAACTGTTTTTT.

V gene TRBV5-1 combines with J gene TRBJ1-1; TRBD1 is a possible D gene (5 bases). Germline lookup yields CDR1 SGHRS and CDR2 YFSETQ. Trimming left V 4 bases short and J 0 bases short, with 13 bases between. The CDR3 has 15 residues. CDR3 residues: CASSPGTNMNTEAFF. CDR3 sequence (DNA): TGCGCCAGCAGCCCAGGGACGAACATGAACACTGAAGCTTTCTTT.

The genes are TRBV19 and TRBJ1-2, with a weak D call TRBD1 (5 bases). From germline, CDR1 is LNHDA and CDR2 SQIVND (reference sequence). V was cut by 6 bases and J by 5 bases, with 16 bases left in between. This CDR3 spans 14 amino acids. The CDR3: CASSPQGRPYGYTF. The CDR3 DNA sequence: TGTGCCAGTAGCCCCCAGGGCAGGCCGTATGGCTACACCTTC.

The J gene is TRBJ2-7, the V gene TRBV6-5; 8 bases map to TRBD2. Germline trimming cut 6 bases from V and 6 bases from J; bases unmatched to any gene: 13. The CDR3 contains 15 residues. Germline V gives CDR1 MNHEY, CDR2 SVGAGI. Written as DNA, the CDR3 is TGTGCCAGCAGCCTCCGACAGGCCGGGGGGGCCGAGCAGTACTTC. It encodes CASSLRQAGGAEQYF.

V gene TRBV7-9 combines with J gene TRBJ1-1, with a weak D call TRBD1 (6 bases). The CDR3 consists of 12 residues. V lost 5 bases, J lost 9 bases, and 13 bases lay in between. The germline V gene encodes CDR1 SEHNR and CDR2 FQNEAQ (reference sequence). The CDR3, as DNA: TGTGCCAGCAGCGTTACAGGGACCAAAGCTTTCTTT. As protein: CASSVTGTKAFF.

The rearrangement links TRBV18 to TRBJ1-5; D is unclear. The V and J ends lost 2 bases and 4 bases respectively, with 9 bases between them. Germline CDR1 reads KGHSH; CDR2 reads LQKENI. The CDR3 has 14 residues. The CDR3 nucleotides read TGTGCCAGCTCACCAGAGACACAAAATCAGCCCCAGCATTTT. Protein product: CASSPETQNQPQHF.

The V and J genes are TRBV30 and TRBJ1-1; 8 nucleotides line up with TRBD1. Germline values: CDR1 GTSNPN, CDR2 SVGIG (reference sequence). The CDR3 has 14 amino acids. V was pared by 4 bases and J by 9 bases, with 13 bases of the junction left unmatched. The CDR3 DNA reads TGTGCCTGGAACCGCGGACAGGGTCGAGGCAAAGCTTTCTTT. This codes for CAWNRGQGRGKAFF.

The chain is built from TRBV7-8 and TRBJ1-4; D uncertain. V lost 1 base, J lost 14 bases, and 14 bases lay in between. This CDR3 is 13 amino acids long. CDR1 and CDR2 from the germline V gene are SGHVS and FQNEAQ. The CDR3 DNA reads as TGTGCCAGCAGCTTAGGTTTGAACCAAGACCTGTTTTTT. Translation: CASSLGLNQDLFF.

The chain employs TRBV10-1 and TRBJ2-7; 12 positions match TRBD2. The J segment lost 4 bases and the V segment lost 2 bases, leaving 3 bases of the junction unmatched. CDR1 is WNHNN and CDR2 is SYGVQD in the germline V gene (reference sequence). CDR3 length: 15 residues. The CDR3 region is CASSETSGGPYEQYF. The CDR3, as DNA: TGCGCCAGCAGTGAGACTAGCGGGGGGCCATACGAGCAGTACTTC.

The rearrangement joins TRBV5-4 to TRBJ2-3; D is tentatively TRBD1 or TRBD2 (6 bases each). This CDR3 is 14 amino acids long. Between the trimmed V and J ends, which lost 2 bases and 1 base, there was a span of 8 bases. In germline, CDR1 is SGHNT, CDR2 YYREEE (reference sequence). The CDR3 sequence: CASSLRGGTDTQYF. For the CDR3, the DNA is TGTGCCAGCAGCTTAAGGGGGGGCACAGATACGCAGTATTTT.

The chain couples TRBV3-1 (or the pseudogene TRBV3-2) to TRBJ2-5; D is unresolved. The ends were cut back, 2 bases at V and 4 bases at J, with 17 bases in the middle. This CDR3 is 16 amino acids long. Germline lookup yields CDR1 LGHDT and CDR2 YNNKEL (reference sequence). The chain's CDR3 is CASSQRDVSAIETQYF. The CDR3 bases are TGTGCCAGCAGCCAACGAGACGTATCGGCTATAGAGACCCAGTACTTC.

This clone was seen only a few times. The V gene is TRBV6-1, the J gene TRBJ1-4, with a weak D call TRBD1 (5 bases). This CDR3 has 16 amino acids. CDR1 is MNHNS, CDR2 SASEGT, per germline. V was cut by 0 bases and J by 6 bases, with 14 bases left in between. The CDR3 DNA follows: TGTGCCAGCAGTGAAGCGAGGGGCACGGGGGATGAAAAACTGTTTTTT. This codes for CASSEARGTGDEKLFF.

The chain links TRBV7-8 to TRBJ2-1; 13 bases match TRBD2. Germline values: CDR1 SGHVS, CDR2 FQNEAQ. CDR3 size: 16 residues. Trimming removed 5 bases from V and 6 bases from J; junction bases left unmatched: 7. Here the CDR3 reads CASSTSGRDPPNEQFF. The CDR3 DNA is TGTGCCAGCAGCACTAGCGGGAGGGATCCCCCCAATGAGCAGTTCTTC.